The next 12 T cell receptor beta chains were all read from a single sample in a study of cytotoxic CD8 clonotypes in ibrutinib-treated CLL. TCRdb keeps only in-frame clones here, not all; method: immunoSEQ multiplex PCR. This sample carries about 15,000 clones, roughly 68% of them seen once, and the ten largest clones take about an eighth. The sequencing here drew on PBMCs, taken before ibrutinib treatment. The receptors were sampled from a human donor with chronic lymphocytic leukemia.

This chain connects TRBV4-1 to TRBJ2-2, with 8 bases identical to TRBD1. The CDR3 is 18 residues long. The germline gives CDR1 MGHRA, CDR2 YSYEKL. The V and J ends lost 4 bases and 4 bases, in that order; junction bases with no gene match: 14. In DNA form, the CDR3 reads TGCGCCAGCAGCCGGCAGGGTAGACAGGGGCTGAGCACCGGGGAGCTGTTTTTT. This codes for CASSRQGRQGLSTGELFF.

This chain connects TRBV28 to TRBJ1-2; D is ambiguous. V dropped 6 bases and J dropped 0 bases, with 8 bases sitting between them. Germline loops: CDR1 MDHEN, CDR2 SYDVKM. CDR3 size: 13 residues. DNA of the CDR3: TGTGCCAGCAGCAACGTAGCTAACTATGGCTACACCTTC. Amino acids: CASSNVANYGYTF.

The V call is TRBV7-9, the J call TRBJ2-5, with D perhaps TRBD1 or TRBD2 (6 bases each). Trimming pared 1 base from V and 5 bases from J, leaving 23 bases between. Germline CDR1 SEHNR, CDR2 FQNEAQ (reference sequence). This CDR3 region has 18 residues. CDR3: CASSLEPSGLGGWETQYF. CDR3 in DNA: TGTGCCAGCAGCTTAGAACCCTCGGGTCTCGGGGGCTGGGAGACCCAGTACTTC.

V is TRBV6-5 and J is TRBJ1-5; D unresolved. Trimming shortened V by 0 bases and J by 3 bases, and 9 bases separated the two germline ends. Germline values: CDR1 MNHEY, CDR2 SVGAGI. The CDR3 consists of 15 residues. This CDR3 is CASSYSWQNNQPQHF. DNA of the CDR3: TGTGCCAGCAGTTACTCTTGGCAGAACAATCAGCCCCAGCATTTT.

This chain joins TRBV7-9 and TRBJ2-7; the D is unclear. Germline V lookup: CDR1 SEHNR, CDR2 FQNEAQ (reference sequence). There are 13 residues in the CDR3. Deletions cut 5 bases from V and 0 bases from J, with 8 bases between. The CDR3 DNA reads as TGTGCCAGCAGCATAGGGTACTCCTACGAGCAGTACTTC. Amino acids: CASSIGYSYEQYF. Combining the CDR3 with reference TRBV7-9 and TRBJ2-7 gives the whole variable domain DTGVSQNPRHKITKRGQNVTFRCDPISEHNRLYWYRQTLGQGPEFLTYFQNEAQLEKSRLLSDRFSAERPKGSFSTLEIQRTEQGDSAMYLCASSIGYSYEQYFGPGTRLTVT.

This clone was found once. The chain has TRBV28 and TRBJ2-2, with D possibly being TRBD1 (6 bases). Trimming shortened V by 6 bases and J by 6 bases, and 11 bases separated the two germline ends. The CDR3 covers 13 residues. CDR1 and CDR2 from the germline V gene are MDHEN and SYDVKM. The CDR3 is CASRPGVSGELFF. The CDR3 DNA reads TGTGCCAGCAGACCAGGGGTGTCCGGGGAGCTGTTTTTT.

The chain is built from TRBV30 and TRBJ2-7; 8 bases line up with TRBD2. Germline V gene data show CDR1 as GTSNPN and CDR2 as SVGIG (reference sequence). This CDR3 has 15 residues. V lost 3 bases, J lost 6 bases, and 13 bases stayed unmatched. Written as DNA, the CDR3 is TGTGCCTGGAGCCGCATCTCGAGCGGGAGTAGCGAGCAGTACTTC. Amino acid sequence: CAWSRISSGSSEQYF.

The chain uses TRBV7-2 and TRBJ2-1; a weak D match, TRBD2 (6 bases). Germline assignment: CDR1 SGHTA and CDR2 FQGNSA. V was shortened by 7 bases and J by 6 bases, with 13 bases between the two germline ends. The CDR3 runs to 13 residues. CDR3 residues: CASTNVGGNEQFF. CDR3 sequence (DNA): TGTGCCAGCACCAACGTGGGGGGCAATGAGCAGTTCTTC.

This clone showed up just once. V is TRBV5-4 and J is TRBJ2-7, with 14 bases fitting TRBD2. The V gene's germline CDR1 is SGHNT and CDR2 YYREEE (reference sequence). The CDR3 covers 15 residues. Trimming took 4 bases from V and 4 from J; bases not matched to a gene: 4. CDR3 sequence: CASSGGLAGVYEQYF. CDR3 nucleotides: TGTGCCAGCAGCGGGGGACTAGCGGGAGTATACGAGCAGTACTTC. Based on the CDR3 plus reference TRBV5-4 and TRBJ2-7, the full variable domain is ETGVTQSPTHLIKTRGQQVTLRCSSQSGHNTVSWYQQALGQGPQFIFQYYREEENGRGNFPPRFSGLQFPNYSSELNVNALELDDSALYLCASSGGLAGVYEQYFGPGTRLTVT.

This clone was counted only a few times. J is TRBJ2-1 and V is TRBV9, with D perhaps TRBD2 (5 bases). V lost 4 bases to trimming and J lost 9 bases, with 17 bases between them. There are 14 residues in the CDR3. Germline CDR1 and CDR2: SGDLS and YYNGEE. The CDR3 DNA reads as TGTGCCAGCAGCCCCCGACCGGGATTGACTGAGCAGTTCTTC. Translating it yields CASSPRPGLTEQFF.

The chain has TRBV7-9 and TRBJ1-1; D uncertain. V shed 5 bases and J shed 3 bases, with 10 bases lying between them. Per germline, CDR1 SEHNR and CDR2 FQNEAQ (reference sequence). The CDR3 runs 13 residues. CDR3 nucleotide sequence: TGTGCCAGCAGCCTTGCGTCGGACACTGAAGCTTTCTTT. Amino acid sequence: CASSLASDTEAFF.

This chain's CDR3 is CASSLRTSNTDTQYF. The CDR3 nucleotides read TGTGCCAGCAGCCTCAGGACTAGTAACACAGATACGCAGTATTTT. V and J are TRBV25-1 and TRBJ2-3; 7 positions agree with TRBD2. This CDR3 is built from 15 residues. Unmatched junction bases numbered 8, after V lost 6 bases and J lost 2 bases. CDR1 is MGHDK and CDR2 is SYGVNS in the germline V gene. Supplemented by reference TRBV25-1 and TRBJ2-3, the full variable domain reads EADIYQTPRYLVIGTGKKITLECSQTMGHDKMYWYQQDPGMELHLIHYSYGVNSTEKGDLSSESTVSRIRTEHFPLTLESARPSHTSQYLCASSLRTSNTDTQYFGPGTRLTVL.